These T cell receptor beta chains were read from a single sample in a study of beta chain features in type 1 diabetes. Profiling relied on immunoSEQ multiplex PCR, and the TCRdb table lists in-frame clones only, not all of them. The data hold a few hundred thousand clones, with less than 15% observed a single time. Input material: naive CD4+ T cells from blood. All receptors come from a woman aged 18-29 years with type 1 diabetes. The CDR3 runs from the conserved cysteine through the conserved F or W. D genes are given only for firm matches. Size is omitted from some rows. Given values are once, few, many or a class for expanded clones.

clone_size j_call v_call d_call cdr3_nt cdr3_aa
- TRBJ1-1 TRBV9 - TGTGCCAGCAGCGTACTTACAGGGAAGTCTGAAGCTTTCTTT CASSVLTGKSEAFF
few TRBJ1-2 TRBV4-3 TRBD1 TGCGCCAGCAGCCAAGTCAGACAGGGGGGACCCTATGGCTACACCTTC CASSQVRQGGPYGYTF
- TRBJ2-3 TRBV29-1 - TGCGGCGGCAGATCTAGCACAGATACGCAGTATTTT CGGRSSTDTQYF
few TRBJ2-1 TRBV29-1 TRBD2 TGCAGCGCCTCTCCCGGGACTAGCGCTTACAATGAGCAGTTCTTC CSASPGTSAYNEQFF
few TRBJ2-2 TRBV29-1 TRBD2 TGCAGCTCTTGGGACAGTTGGACTAGCGGGACGGGGTCGGAGGAGCTGTTTTTT CSSWDSWTSGTGSEELFF
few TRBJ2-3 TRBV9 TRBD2 TGTGCCAGCAGCGTAGACTCAGCGGGAAGCACAGATACGCAGTATTTT CASSVDSAGSTDTQYF
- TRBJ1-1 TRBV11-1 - TGTGCCAGCAGCGCCGACCCCCCGGGCACTGAAGCTTTCTTT CASSADPPGTEAFF
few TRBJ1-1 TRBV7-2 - TGTGCCAGCAGCTTAGTTACCTCGACAGTGAAAGCTTTCTTT CASSLVTSTVKAFF
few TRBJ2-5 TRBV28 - TGTGCCAGCAGTTTTCGGGTGTTATTGGAGACCCAGTACTTC CASSFRVLLETQYF
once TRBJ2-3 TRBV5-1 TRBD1 TGCGCCAGCAGCTTGGGGGCCTTAGGGACAGGGATTGTGGAAACGCAGTATTTT CASSLGALGTGIVETQYF